Listed below are T cell receptor beta chains from one sample, sequenced in a study of cytomegalovirus exposure and HLA in healthy donors. The repertoire was sequenced with immunoSEQ multiplex PCR; TCRdb's copy has only in-frame clones and lacks some. Found here are about 90,000 clones, around 66% of them singletons; the top ten hold under 5%. Input material: PBMCs. The receptors here all came from a man younger than 45 in good health and CMV-seronegative. CDR3s leave out the opening cysteine and the closing phenylalanine or tryptophan. Fields, in order: D gene, clone size, J gene, V gene, CDR3 protein. A D gene is named only where the DNA matches it firmly. For some rows the clone size is stated as once, few or many, or as a class when expanded; others skip it.

TRBD2 few TRBJ2-1 TRBV7-2 ASSLGLAGPNEQF
- - - TRBV7-8 ASSLDLAHEQY
TRBD1 - TRBJ1-2 TRBV6-5 ASSKTGGGYGYT
- - TRBJ1-5 TRBV7-6 ASSPYQGNQPQH
- - TRBJ1-5 TRBV7-6 ASSSGSEEGNQPQH
- - TRBJ2-1 TRBV5-5 ASSLAQPTYNEQF
- few TRBJ2-5 TRBV7-9 ASIPRGTLQETQY
- - TRBJ2-5 TRBV6-5 ASSYEGEQETQY
- - TRBJ2-2 TRBV5-5 ASSDSFGELF
TRBD1 few TRBJ2-7 TRBV9 ASSTGQYSYEQY
- - TRBJ2-2 TRBV19 ASSRLQNTGELF